This TCR beta chain came from a study of cytomegalovirus exposure and HLA in healthy donors. This clone showed up just a few times. Its specificity is unknown. Notes on the study in general: Many donors carried some public TCRs, although rarity characterized most TCR sequences. Presence/absence analyses assumed roughly uniform sequencing depth across donors, which may not hold.

The germline V and J ends were trimmed by 2 bases and 1 base, with 8 bases remaining between them. The CDR3 sequence is 14 residues long. Germline loops: CDR1 MGHRA, CDR2 YSYEKL. A multiplex PCR was run with 60 Vbeta primers and 13 Jbeta primers. Under the authors' procedure: Approximately 11 million shared chains were among the about 80 million unique TCR beta chains that a later analysis counted. The method was immunoSEQ multiplex PCR; TCRdb's version includes in-frame clones alone and lacks a portion of them. For V, J and clone size, that table is used; D and trimming come from the DNA. The table lists around 150,000 clones, almost 80% of them singletons.

The receptor was derived from a woman aged 45-65 years in good health and CMV-seronegative. The V call is TRBV4-1, the J call TRBJ1-1; D remains ambiguous. Material: PBMCs. The DNA of the CDR3 is TGCGCCAGCAGCCAATTAGAGGGGAACACTGAAGCTTTCTTT. Its protein is CASSQLEGNTEAFF.